The clone carrying this T cell receptor beta chain has just one count. The data were produced by immunoSEQ multiplex PCR, yet TCRdb's version contains in-frame clones alone and is incomplete. The repertoire includes under 20,000 clones, 80% of them detected once, and approximately 9.9% sits in the top ten. The data were taken from a study of blood T cell repertoires in COVID-19. With 0 bases removed from V and 8 bases from J, the gap between germline ends came to 10 bases. Looked up from germline, CDR1 is WSHSY and CDR2 is SAAADI. This CDR3 contains 14 residues. This clonotype originated in a man at least 80 years old with acute or convalescent COVID-19. The chain couples TRBV10-2 to TRBJ1-4, with D possibly matching TRBD1 (5 bases). The sequencing sample was made of peripheral blood. The CDR3 is CASSESQGWEKLFF. The CDR3 DNA follows: TGCGCCAGCAGTGAGTCCCAGGGTTGGGAAAAACTGTTTTTT.